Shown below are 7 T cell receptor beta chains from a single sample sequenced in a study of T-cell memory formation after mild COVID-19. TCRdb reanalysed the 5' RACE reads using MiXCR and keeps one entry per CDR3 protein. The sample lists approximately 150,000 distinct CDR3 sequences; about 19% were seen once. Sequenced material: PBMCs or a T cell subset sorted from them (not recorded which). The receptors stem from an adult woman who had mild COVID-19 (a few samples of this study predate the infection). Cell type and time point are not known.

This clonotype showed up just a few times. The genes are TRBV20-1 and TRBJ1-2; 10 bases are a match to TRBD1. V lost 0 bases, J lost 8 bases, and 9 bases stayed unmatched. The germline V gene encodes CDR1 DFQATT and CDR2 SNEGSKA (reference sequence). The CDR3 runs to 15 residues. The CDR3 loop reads CSARDPGQGSGGYTF. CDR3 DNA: TGCAGTGCTAGAGATCCGGGACAGGGGTCCGGGGGCTACACCTTC.

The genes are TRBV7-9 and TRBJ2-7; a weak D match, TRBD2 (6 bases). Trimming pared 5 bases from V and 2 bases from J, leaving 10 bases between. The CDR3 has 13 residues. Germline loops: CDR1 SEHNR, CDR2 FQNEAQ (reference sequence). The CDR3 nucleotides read TGTGCCAGCAGCCCGACTAGTACCTACGAGCAGTACTTC. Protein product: CASSPTSTYEQYF.

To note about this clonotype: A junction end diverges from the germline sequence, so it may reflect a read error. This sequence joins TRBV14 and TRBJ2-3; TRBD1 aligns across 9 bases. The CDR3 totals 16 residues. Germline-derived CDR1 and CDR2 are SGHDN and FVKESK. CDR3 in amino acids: CASRPTGTGSIDTQYF. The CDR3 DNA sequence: TGTGCCAGCCGACCGACCGGGACAGGGAGCATAGATACGCAGTATTTT.

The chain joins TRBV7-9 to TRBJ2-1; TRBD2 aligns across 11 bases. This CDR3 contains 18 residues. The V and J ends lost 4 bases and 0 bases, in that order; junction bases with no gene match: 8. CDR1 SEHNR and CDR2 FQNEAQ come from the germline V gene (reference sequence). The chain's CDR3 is CASSSFSGRGGSYNEQFF. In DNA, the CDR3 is TGTGCCAGCAGCTCATTTAGCGGGAGGGGGGGCTCCTACAATGAGCAGTTCTTC.

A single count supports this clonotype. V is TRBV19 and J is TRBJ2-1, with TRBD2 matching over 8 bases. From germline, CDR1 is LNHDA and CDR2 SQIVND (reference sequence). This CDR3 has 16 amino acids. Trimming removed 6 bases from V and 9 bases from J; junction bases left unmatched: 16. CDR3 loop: CASSVTSASGGGEQFF. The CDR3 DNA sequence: TGTGCCAGTAGCGTGACTAGCGCGAGCGGGGGAGGTGAGCAGTTCTTC.

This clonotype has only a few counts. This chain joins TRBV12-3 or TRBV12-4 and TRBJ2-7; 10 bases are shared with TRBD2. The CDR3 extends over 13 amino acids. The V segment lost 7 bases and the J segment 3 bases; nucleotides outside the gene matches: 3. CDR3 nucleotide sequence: TGTGCCAGCACCAAGCGGGAGGGCTACGAGCAGTACTTC. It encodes CASTKREGYEQYF.

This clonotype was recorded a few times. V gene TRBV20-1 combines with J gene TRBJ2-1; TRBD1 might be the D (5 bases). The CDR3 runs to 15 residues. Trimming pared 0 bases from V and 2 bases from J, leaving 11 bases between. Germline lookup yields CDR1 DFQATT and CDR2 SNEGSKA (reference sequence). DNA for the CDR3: TGCAGTGCTAGAGATAGGGGTGGGGCCTACAATGAGCAGTTCTTC. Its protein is CSARDRGGAYNEQFF.